This TCR beta chain was documented in a study of siplizumab effects on memory and regulatory T cells. Study findings and constraints: A minor fraction of alloreactive clones, and no more, mapped to unstimulated subsets. Siplizumab conditions gave an average of 68.8% Treg-derived mappable alloreactive CD4+ clones, versus about 30% for controls. Confirmation was lacking for the suppressive function of proliferating Tregs derived from siplizumab cultures.

Per germline, CDR1 ENHRY and CDR2 SYGVKD. The CDR3 has 13 amino acids. The J segment lost 5 bases and the V segment lost 7 bases, leaving 6 bases of the junction unmatched. Approximately 10^5 TCR templates underwent assay in every sample. Libraries were prepared by immunoSEQ multiplex PCR; TCRdb keeps only in-frame clonotypes and omits some of them. The sample lists fewer than 120,000 clones, about nine tenths occurring once. This clone is a singleton in its sample. What it recognizes is unknown. The chain carries TRBV10-3 and TRBJ1-1, with 8 bases lining up with TRBD1. Sequencing input: CD4+ T cells sorted from blood. This sequence was found in a human donor in good health. The CDR3 DNA is TGTGCCATCACGGAGCAGGGGGCGACTGAAGCTTTCTTT. Its protein is CAITEQGATEAFF.